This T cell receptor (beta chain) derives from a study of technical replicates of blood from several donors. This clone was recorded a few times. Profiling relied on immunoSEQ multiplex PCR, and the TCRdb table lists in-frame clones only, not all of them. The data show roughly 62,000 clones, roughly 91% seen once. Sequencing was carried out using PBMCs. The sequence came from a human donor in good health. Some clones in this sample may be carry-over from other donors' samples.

This CDR3 is CASSARQVNEKLFF. In nucleotides, the CDR3 is TGTGCCAGCAGCGCTAGACAGGTTAATGAAAAACTGTTTTTT. The rearrangement joins TRBV7-9 to TRBJ1-4, with TRBD1 as a possible D gene (6 bases). The CDR3 is made up of 14 amino acids. Looked up from germline, CDR1 is SEHNR and CDR2 is FQNEAQ (reference sequence). Trimming shortened V by 5 bases and J by 4 bases, and 11 bases separated the two germline ends.